The clone carrying this TCR beta chain was counted ten times or more. Its antigen is unidentified. The sample belongs to a study of CD8 T cells in ankylosing spondylitis. Study results and caveats: The study identified a TCR beta motif of 7 or 8 highly homologous variants that appeared characteristic of ankylosing spondylitis blood. Previously reported in reactive arthritis synovial fluid and blood were some of the motif variants.

Making use of molecular barcodes, quantitative 5'-RACE generated TCR beta libraries. TCRdb reanalysed the 5' RACE reads using MiXCR and keeps one entry per CDR3 protein. The sample has 200,000 to 300,000 distinct CDR3 sequences, about 10% seen once. The length of the CDR3 is 13 residues. Germline values: CDR1 MGHRA, CDR2 YSYEKL. The V end lost 5 bases, the J end lost 1 base, and 9 bases lay between the germline ends. Sequenced sample: blood, either unsorted or a sorted T cell fraction (not recorded which). The origin of this receptor is a male donor with ankylosing spondylitis or in good health (not recorded which). This chain connects TRBV4-1 to TRBJ2-7; possibly TRBD1 for D (5 bases). The CDR3 here is CASSLQVSYEQYF. In DNA, the CDR3 is TGCGCCAGCAGCTTACAGGTTTCCTACGAGCAGTACTTC.